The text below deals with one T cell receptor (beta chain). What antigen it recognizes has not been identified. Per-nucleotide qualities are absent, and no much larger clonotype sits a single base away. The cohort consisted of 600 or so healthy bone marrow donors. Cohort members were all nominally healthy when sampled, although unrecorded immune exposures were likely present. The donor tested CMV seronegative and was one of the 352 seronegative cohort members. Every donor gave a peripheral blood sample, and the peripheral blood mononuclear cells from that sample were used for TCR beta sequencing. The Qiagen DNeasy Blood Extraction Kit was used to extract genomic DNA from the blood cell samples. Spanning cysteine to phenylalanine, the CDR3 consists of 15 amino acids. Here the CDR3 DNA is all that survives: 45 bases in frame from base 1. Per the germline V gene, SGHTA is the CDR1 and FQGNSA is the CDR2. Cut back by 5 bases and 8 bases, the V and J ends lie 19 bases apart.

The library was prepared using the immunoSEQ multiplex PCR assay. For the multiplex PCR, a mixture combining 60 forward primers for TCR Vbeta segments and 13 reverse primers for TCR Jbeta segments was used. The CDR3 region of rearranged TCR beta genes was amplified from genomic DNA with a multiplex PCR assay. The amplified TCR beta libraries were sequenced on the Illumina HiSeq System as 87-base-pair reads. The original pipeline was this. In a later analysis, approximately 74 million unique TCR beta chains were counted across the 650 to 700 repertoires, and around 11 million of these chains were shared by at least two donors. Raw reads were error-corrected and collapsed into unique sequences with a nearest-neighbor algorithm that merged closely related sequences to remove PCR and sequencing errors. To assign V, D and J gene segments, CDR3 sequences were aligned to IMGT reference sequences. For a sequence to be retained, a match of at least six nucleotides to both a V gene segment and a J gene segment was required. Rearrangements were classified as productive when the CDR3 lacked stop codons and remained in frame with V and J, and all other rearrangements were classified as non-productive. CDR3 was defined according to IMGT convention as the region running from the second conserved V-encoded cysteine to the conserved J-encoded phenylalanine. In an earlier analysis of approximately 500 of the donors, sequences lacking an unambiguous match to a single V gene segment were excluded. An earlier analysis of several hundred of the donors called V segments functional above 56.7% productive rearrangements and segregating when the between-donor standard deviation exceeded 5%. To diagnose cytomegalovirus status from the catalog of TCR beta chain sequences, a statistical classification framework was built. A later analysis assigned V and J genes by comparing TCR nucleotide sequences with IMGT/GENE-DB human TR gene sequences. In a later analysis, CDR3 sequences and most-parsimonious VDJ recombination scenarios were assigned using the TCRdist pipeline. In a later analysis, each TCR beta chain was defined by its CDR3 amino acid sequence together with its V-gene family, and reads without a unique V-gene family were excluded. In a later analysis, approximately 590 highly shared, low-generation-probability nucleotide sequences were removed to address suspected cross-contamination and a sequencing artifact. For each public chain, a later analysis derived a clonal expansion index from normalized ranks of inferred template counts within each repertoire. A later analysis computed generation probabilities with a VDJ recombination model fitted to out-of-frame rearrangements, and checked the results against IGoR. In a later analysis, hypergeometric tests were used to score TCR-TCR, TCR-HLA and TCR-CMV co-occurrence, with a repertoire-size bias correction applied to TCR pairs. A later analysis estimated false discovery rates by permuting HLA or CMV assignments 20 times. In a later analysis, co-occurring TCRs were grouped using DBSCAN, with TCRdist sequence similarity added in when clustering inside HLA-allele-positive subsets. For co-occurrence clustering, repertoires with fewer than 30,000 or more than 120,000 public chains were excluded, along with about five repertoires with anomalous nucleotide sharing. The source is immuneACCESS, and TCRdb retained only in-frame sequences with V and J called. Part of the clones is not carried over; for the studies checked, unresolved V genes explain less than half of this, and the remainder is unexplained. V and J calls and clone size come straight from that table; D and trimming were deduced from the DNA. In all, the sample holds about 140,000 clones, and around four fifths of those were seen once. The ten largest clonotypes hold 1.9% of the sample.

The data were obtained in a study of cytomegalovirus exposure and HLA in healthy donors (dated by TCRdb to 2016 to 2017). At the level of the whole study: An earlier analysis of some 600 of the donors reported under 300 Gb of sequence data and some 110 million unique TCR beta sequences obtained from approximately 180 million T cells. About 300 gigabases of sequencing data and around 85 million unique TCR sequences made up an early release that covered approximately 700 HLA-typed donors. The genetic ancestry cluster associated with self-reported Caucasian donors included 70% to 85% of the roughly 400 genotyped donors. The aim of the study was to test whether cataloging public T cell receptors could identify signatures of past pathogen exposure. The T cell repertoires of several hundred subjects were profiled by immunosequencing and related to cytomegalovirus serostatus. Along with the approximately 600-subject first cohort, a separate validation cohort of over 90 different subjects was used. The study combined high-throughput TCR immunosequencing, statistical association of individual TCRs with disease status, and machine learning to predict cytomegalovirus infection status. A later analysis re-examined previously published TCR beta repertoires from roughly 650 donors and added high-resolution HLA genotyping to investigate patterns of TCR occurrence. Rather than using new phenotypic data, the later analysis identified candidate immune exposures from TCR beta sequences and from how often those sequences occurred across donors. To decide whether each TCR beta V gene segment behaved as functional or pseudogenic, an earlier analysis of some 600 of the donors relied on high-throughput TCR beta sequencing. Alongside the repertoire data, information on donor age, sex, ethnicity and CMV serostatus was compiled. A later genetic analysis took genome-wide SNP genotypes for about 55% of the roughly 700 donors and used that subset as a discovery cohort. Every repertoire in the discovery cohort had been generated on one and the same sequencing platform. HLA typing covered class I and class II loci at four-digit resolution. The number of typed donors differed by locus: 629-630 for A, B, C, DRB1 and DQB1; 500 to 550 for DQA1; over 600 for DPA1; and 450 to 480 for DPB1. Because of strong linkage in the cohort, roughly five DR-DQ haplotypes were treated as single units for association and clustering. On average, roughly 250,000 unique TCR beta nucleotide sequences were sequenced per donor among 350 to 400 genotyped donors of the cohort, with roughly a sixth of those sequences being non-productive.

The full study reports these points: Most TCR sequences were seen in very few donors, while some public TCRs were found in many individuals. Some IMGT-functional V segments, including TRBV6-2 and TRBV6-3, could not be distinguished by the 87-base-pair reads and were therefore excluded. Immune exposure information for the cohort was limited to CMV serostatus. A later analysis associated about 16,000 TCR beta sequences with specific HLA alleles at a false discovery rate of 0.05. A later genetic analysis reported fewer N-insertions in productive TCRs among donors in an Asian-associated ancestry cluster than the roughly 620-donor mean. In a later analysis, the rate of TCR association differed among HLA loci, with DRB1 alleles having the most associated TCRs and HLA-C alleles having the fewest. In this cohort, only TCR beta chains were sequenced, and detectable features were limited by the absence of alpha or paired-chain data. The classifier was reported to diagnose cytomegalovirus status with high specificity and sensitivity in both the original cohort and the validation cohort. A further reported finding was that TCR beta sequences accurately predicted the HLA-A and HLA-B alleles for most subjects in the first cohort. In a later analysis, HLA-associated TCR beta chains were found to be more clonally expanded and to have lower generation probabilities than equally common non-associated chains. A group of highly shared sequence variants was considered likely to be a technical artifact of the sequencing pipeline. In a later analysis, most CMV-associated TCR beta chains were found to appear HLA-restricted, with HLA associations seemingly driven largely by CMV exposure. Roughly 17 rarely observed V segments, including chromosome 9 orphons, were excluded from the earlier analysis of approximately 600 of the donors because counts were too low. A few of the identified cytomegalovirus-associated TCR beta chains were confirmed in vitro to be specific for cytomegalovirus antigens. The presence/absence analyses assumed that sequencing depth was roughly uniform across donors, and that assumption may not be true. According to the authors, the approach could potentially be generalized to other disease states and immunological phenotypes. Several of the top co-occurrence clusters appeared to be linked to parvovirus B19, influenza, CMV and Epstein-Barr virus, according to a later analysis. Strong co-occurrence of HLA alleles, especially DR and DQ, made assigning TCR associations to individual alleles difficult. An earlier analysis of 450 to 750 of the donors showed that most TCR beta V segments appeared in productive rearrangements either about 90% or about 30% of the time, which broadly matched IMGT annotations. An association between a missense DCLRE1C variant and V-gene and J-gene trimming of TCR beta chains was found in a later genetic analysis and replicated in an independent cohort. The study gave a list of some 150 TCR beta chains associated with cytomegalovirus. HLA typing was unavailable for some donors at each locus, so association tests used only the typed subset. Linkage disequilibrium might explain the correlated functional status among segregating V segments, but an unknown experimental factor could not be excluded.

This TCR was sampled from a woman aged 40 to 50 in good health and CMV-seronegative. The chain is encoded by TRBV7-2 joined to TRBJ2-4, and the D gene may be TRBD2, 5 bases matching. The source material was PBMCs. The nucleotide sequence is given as TGTGCCAGCAGCCCTAGACCCCTGAGGGTGGACATTCAGTACTTC. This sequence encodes CASSPRPLRVDIQYF.